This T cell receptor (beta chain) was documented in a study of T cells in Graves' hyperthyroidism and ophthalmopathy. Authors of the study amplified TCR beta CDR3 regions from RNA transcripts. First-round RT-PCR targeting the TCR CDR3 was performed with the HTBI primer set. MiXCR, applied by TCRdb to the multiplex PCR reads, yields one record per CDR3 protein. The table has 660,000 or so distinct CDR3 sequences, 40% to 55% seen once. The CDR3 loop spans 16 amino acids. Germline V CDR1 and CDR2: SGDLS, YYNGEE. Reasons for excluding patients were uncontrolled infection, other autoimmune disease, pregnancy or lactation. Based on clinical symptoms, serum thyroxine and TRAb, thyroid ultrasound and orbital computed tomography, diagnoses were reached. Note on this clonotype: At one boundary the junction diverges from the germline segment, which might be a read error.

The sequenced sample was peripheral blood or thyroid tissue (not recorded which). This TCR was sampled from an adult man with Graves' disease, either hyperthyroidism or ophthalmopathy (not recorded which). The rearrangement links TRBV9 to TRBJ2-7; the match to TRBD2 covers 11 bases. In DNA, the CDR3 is TGTACCAGCAGAGATCGGGAAGGGCTAGCGGGAGGCGAGCAGTACTTC. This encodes CTSRDREGLAGGEQYF.